A single sample is the source of the 5 T cell receptor beta chains below, sequenced in a study of shared clonotypes between healthy human individuals. Libraries were prepared by immunoSEQ multiplex PCR; TCRdb keeps only in-frame clonotypes and omits some of them. The sample consists of about 2 million clones, roughly 94% of them appearing once. Naive CD8 isolation took CD45RO-negative cells positively selected for CCR7 and excluded terminally differentiated effector memory CD45RA+ cells. The material sequenced was naive CD8+ T cells sorted from blood. The receptor set was obtained from a man between 18 and 29 years old in good health.

This clone was seen a single time. The chain uses TRBV5-1 and TRBJ2-7; no firm D call. The CDR3 extends over 13 amino acids. Germline V CDR1 and CDR2: SGHRS, YFSETQ. The V end lost 0 bases, the J end lost 3 bases, and 7 bases lay between the germline ends. The chain's CDR3 is CASSLDVVYEQYF. The CDR3 nucleotides are TGCGCCAGCAGCTTGGACGTTGTCTACGAGCAGTACTTC.

The chain links TRBV7-9 to TRBJ1-1; maybe TRBD1 (5 bases). CDR3 length: 14 residues. CDR1 and CDR2 from the germline V gene are SEHNR and FQNEAQ (reference sequence). V lost 5 bases and J 5 bases, leaving 15 bases between the germline ends. The CDR3 DNA sequence: TGTGCCAGCAGCCTCCAAAATTCAGGGACTGAAGCTTTCTTT. Translating gives CASSLQNSGTEAFF. The full variable domain, rest sourced from reference TRBV7-9 and TRBJ1-1, is DTGVSQNPRHKITKRGQNVTFRCDPISEHNRLYWYRQTLGQGPEFLTYFQNEAQLEKSRLLSDRFSAERPKGSFSTLEIQRTEQGDSAMYLCASSLQNSGTEAFFGQGTRLTVV.

The gene calls are TRBV28 and TRBJ2-7, with TRBD1 matching over 10 bases. This CDR3 comprises 13 residues. Germline V CDR1 and CDR2: MDHEN, SYDVKM. V lost 4 bases and J lost 9; bases outside the gene matches: 6. For the CDR3, the DNA is TGTGCCAGCAGTTCGGGACAGGGGACCGTGCAGTACTTC. This encodes CASSSGQGTVQYF.

The count of this clone is one. Different DNA sequences within this sample yield the same CDR3. As DNA, the CDR3 is TGCGCCAGCAGTCAGGACAGGGGAACCGGGGAGCTGTTTTTT. Protein sequence: CASSQDRGTGELFF. The gene calls are TRBV4-1 and TRBJ2-2; TRBD1 agrees at 9 bases. Germline lookup yields CDR1 MGHRA and CDR2 YSYEKL. The CDR3 loop spans 14 amino acids. V shed 6 bases, J shed 5 bases, and the junction held 4 bases outside the gene matches.

Comments on this clone: Here the CDR3 omits its conserved ending phenylalanine or tryptophan, so a read error is the likely source. The rearrangement joins TRBV11-2 to TRBJ2-7; D is uncertain. V was trimmed by 3 bases and J by 6 bases, leaving 9 bases between them. The CDR3 is 12 residues long. The V gene's germline CDR1 is SGHAT and CDR2 FQNNGV. The CDR3 sequence is CASSFGNFEQYL. The CDR3 DNA follows: TGTGCCAGCAGCTTCGGTAATTTCGAGCAGTACCTC.